The clone carrying this T cell receptor (beta chain) was recorded a few times. Other DNA sequences in this sample translate to the same CDR3. The germline V gene encodes CDR1 MGHRA and CDR2 YSYEKL. There are 14 residues in the CDR3. V lost 6 bases and J 3 bases, leaving 14 bases between the germline ends. The data originate from a study of blood T cell repertoires in COVID-19. Profiling relied on immunoSEQ multiplex PCR, and the TCRdb table lists in-frame clones only, not all of them. Of 250,000 or so clones detected, roughly 89% appear once; the ten largest clones hold about 0.94%. The sequence was obtained from a middle-aged woman who had recovered from COVID-19. This chain joins TRBV4-1 and TRBJ1-1; a weak D match, TRBD1 (5 bases). The source material was peripheral blood. The CDR3 DNA reads TGCGCCAGCAGGGGGCCGTTAAGGGACACTGAAGCTTTCTTT. Protein product: CASRGPLRDTEAFF.